The 22 T cell receptor beta chains below come from one sample, sequenced in a study of T cell repertoires in cytomegalovirus infection. Each CDR3 protein gets one entry after TCRdb re-called the reads with MiXCR. The sample lists hundreds of thousands of distinct CDR3 sequences, approximately 32% seen once, with around 12% in the top ten. These receptors' antigens are unknown. The sample in question was cultured CD8+ T cells from PBMCs, obtained from culture after CMV antigen stimulation. The receptors stem from a human donor in good health (CMV status not recorded). Some clones in this sample may be carry-over from other donors' samples.

This clonotype was picked up a small number of times. The chain combines TRBV19 with TRBJ1-5; TRBD1 matches 9 bases. V shed 7 bases and J 2 bases; nucleotides not matched to a gene: 6. Looked up from germline, CDR1 is LNHDA and CDR2 is SQIVND (reference sequence). This CDR3 spans 15 amino acids. The CDR3 protein is CASTPTGGGNQPQHF. The CDR3 DNA reads as TGTGCCAGTACCCCGACAGGGGGGGGCAATCAGCCCCAGCATTTT.

This clonotype was counted only a few times. This chain connects TRBV28 to TRBJ2-2; no firm D call. The germline V gene has CDR1 MDHEN and CDR2 SYDVKM. Trimming took 0 bases from V and 2 from J, leaving 7 bases between them. The CDR3 has 15 amino acids. The CDR3 is CASSLWGSNTGELFF. DNA for the CDR3: TGTGCCAGCAGTTTATGGGGCTCCAACACCGGGGAGCTGTTTTTT.

The chain carries TRBV27 and TRBJ2-1, with D hard to call. In germline, CDR1 is MNHEY, CDR2 SMNVEV (reference sequence). Trimming shortened V by 5 bases and J by 0 bases, and 8 bases separated the two germline ends. There are 14 residues in the CDR3. CDR3 loop: CASSVMPSYNEQFF. CDR3 nucleotide sequence: TGTGCCAGCAGTGTAATGCCCTCCTACAATGAGCAGTTCTTC.

This clonotype was observed a few times. V usage is TRBV12-3 or TRBV12-4 and J usage is TRBJ2-2; a possible D gene is TRBD1 (5 bases). The CDR3 spans 17 residues. Trimming shortened V by 5 bases and J by 4 bases, and 20 bases separated the two germline ends. CDR3 region: CASSPVIHAQATGELFF. CDR3 bases: TGTGCCAGCAGTCCCGTTATCCATGCACAGGCCACCGGGGAGCTGTTTTTT.

In regard to this clonotype: Since a much larger clone is just one base distant, this may be a read error. This chain connects TRBV6-2 or TRBV6-3 to TRBJ1-1; 7 bases are a match to TRBD1. The germline V gene has CDR1 MNHEY and CDR2 SVGEGT. The V and J ends lost 8 bases and 4 bases, in that order; junction bases with no gene match: 4. CDR3 length equals 12 residues. The CDR3 loop is CASLNRGTEAFF. The CDR3 nucleotides are TGTGCCAGCCTGAACAGGGGCACTGAAGCTTTCTTT.

J is TRBJ1-6 and V is TRBV6-2 or TRBV6-3, with a weak D call TRBD1 (5 bases). Germline V lookup: CDR1 MNHEY, CDR2 SVGEGT. CDR3 size: 12 residues. Deletions cut 2 bases from V and 12 bases from J, with 8 bases between. In DNA, the CDR3 is TGTGCCAGCAGTTACGGACATCTACCCCTCCACTTT. Protein sequence: CASSYGHLPLHF.

J is TRBJ1-6 and V is TRBV29-1; D is unresolved. This CDR3 has 16 residues. Per the germline V gene, CDR1 is SQVTM and CDR2 is ANQGSEA. Trimming took off 0 bases at V and 9 bases at J, with 18 bases between the two ends. The CDR3 spells CSVEDPDLGPGSPLHF. For the CDR3, the DNA is TGCAGCGTTGAAGACCCGGACTTAGGACCGGGTTCACCCCTCCACTTT.

The gene calls are TRBV4-3 and TRBJ1-2; a weak D match, TRBD1 (6 bases). The CDR3 loop spans 17 amino acids. Germline values: CDR1 LGHNA, CDR2 YSLEER. V was pared by 0 bases and J by 4 bases, with 18 bases between. Here the CDR3 DNA reads TGCGCCAGCAGCCAAGATAATATGGGGGGCTATGGCTATGGCTACACCTTC. As protein: CASSQDNMGGYGYGYTF.

CDR3 DNA: TGTGCCAGCAGCGGGACCGGACTTGGCTACACCTTC. Residues: CASSGTGLGYTF. The V and J genes are TRBV12-3 or TRBV12-4 and TRBJ1-2; a possible D gene is TRBD1 (5 bases). The CDR3 runs to 12 residues. Trimming took off 6 bases at V and 7 bases at J, with 12 bases between the two ends.

The chain recombines TRBV5-6 with TRBJ1-2; a possible D gene is TRBD1 (5 bases). The CDR3 is 11 amino acids. V shed 4 bases and J shed 7 bases, with 8 bases lying between them. Germline V gene data show CDR1 as SGHDT and CDR2 as YYEEEE. The CDR3 nucleotides are TGTGCCAGCAGCGCTGACAGTGGCTACACCTTC. Translating gives CASSADSGYTF.

The chain is built from TRBV7-9 and TRBJ2-4; D is possibly TRBD2 (5 bases). Between the trimmed V and J ends, which lost 10 bases and 0 bases, there was a span of 13 bases. The CDR3 sequence is 14 residues long. Germline V gene lookup returns CDR1 SEHNR and CDR2 FQNEAQ (reference sequence). The DNA of the CDR3 is TGTGCCACCGGAGACGGGATAGCCAAAAACATTCAGTACTTC. It specifies CATGDGIAKNIQYF.

The V and J genes are TRBV12-3 or TRBV12-4 and TRBJ2-7; 9 nucleotides agree with TRBD2. The V segment lost 3 bases and the J segment 5 bases; nucleotides outside the gene matches: 5. This CDR3 is 14 amino acids long. DNA of the CDR3: TGTGCCAGCAGTTTCCTAGCGGGAACAGACGAGCAGTACTTC. Translating gives CASSFLAGTDEQYF.

The chain joins TRBV7-6 to TRBJ1-2; 8 positions agree with TRBD1. Germline CDR1 and CDR2: SGHVS and FNYEAQ. The CDR3 contains 14 residues. V lost 2 bases and J lost 5; bases outside the gene matches: 4. CDR3 residues: CASSLTGTGYGYTF. In nucleotides, the CDR3 is TGTGCCAGCAGCTTAACCGGGACAGGTTATGGCTACACCTTC.

V gene TRBV12-3 or TRBV12-4 combines with J gene TRBJ1-5; D perhaps matches TRBD1 (6 bases). The CDR3 is 16 amino acids. V was clipped by 3 bases and J by 6 bases, with 18 bases between them. The CDR3 protein is CASSFPHRGVLQPQHF. Written as DNA, the CDR3 is TGTGCCAGCAGTTTTCCCCATAGGGGGGTCCTTCAGCCCCAGCATTTT.

The rearrangement links TRBV27 to TRBJ2-1; tentative D call: TRBD1 (7 bases). The CDR3 length is 15 residues. Germline V gives CDR1 MNHEY, CDR2 SMNVEV (reference sequence). The germline V and J ends were trimmed by 1 base and 5 bases, with 12 bases remaining between them. In DNA form, the CDR3 reads TGTGCCAGCAGTTTATGGCGGGACAGCGACAATGAGCAGTTCTTC. This translates into CASSLWRDSDNEQFF.

Only a few counts were recorded for this clonotype. V and J are TRBV12-3 or TRBV12-4 and TRBJ1-2; D not resolved. This CDR3 is built from 15 residues. Trimming removed 2 bases at V and 2 bases at J, with 12 bases between. In DNA, the CDR3 is TGTGCCAGCAGTTTAAGAGGGCAGTGGAACTATGGCTACACCTTC. As protein: CASSLRGQWNYGYTF.

The CDR3 DNA is TGTGCCAGCAGTTACTCTGGCGGGCCACCCCTCCACTTT. Amino acid sequence: CASSYSGGPPLHF. V usage is TRBV6-5 and J usage is TRBJ1-6; D uncertain. Germline V gene sequence: CDR1 MNHEY, CDR2 SVGAGI. The V end was cut by 0 bases, the J end by 11 bases, with 8 bases between. The CDR3 covers 13 residues.

The rearrangement uses TRBV3-1 and TRBJ2-7, with 9 bases that match TRBD1. Germline V CDR1 and CDR2: LGHDT, YNNKEL (reference sequence). The CDR3 loop spans 14 amino acids. With 4 bases clipped from V and 6 bases from J, the junction kept 7 bases outside the gene matches. In nucleotides, the CDR3 is TGTGCCAGCAGCCCGGGACAGGGAACGGGCGAGCAGTACGTC. Residues: CASSPGQGTGEQYV.

The chain carries TRBV27 and TRBJ2-1; 7 positions match TRBD1. The CDR3 is 17 amino acids. CDR1 and CDR2 from the germline V gene are MNHEY and SMNVEV (reference sequence). V dropped 3 bases and J dropped 0; count of bases not matched to a gene: 8. CDR3 DNA: TGTGCCAGCAGTTTGACAGGGTCGCGAAGCTCCTACAATGAGCAGTTCTTC. Protein sequence: CASSLTGSRSSYNEQFF.

The chain carries TRBV7-2 and TRBJ2-2, with no clear D. Per the germline V gene, CDR1 is SGHTA and CDR2 is FQGNSA. The CDR3 length is 11 residues. V dropped 7 bases and J dropped 7 bases, with 7 bases sitting between them. The CDR3 sequence: CASIFNGELFF. CDR3 DNA: TGTGCCAGCATTTTTAACGGGGAGCTGTTTTTT.

In its sample, this clonotype was seen many times. This chain joins TRBV7-2 and TRBJ1-1, with D maybe TRBD1 (6 bases). Trimming left V 1 base short and J 3 bases short, with 12 bases between. CDR1 SGHTA and CDR2 FQGNSA come from the germline V gene. The CDR3 totals 15 residues. The CDR3: CASSLGSGAHTEAFF. CDR3 sequence (DNA): TGTGCCAGCAGCTTAGGGTCAGGGGCCCACACTGAAGCTTTCTTT.

The CDR3 DNA sequence: TGCGCCAGCAGCTTAGAAGACAGGGGAGGGGATGAGCAGTTCTTC. Residues: CASSLEDRGGDEQFF. The chain employs TRBV5-1 and TRBJ2-1, with D perhaps matching TRBD1 (8 bases). CDR3 length: 15 amino acids. The germline V gene encodes CDR1 SGHRS and CDR2 YFSETQ. Trimming took 2 bases from V and 8 from J, leaving 17 bases between them.